Presented here are 6 T cell receptor beta chains from one specimen sequenced in a study of shared clonotypes between healthy human individuals. Sequencing was performed with immunoSEQ multiplex PCR; in TCRdb, only in-frame clones are kept and a portion is missing. The table includes approximately 2.3 million clones, about 92% detected once. The sequenced sample consisted of naive CD4+ T cells from PBMCs. Subset reported: CD45RA+ positively selected. The receptor set was obtained from a man aged 18 to 35 in good health. Some clones in this sample may be carry-over from other donors' samples.

In this sample, this clone turned up once. The rearrangement links TRBV10-1 to TRBJ2-4, with D possibly matching TRBD2 (5 bases). Trimming pared 0 bases from V and 6 bases from J, leaving 9 bases between. The CDR3 is 14 amino acids. The V gene's germline CDR1 is WNHNN and CDR2 SYGVQD (reference sequence). In DNA, the CDR3 is TGCGCCAGCAGTGAGTCGGGGAGTCGAAACATTCAGTACTTC. Encoded protein: CASSESGSRNIQYF.

This clone was detected only a few times. The CDR3 region is CASWTGYSNQPQHF. In DNA form, the CDR3 reads TGTGCCAGTTGGACCGGTTATAGCAATCAGCCCCAGCATTTT. The V gene is TRBV19, the J gene TRBJ1-5; D not resolved. The CDR3 sequence is 14 residues long. Between the trimmed V and J ends, which lost 8 bases and 0 bases, there was a span of 11 bases. Germline CDR1 LNHDA, CDR2 SQIVND (reference sequence).

This clone was recorded once. The chain couples TRBV19 to TRBJ2-2, with D unclear. The CDR3 extends over 13 amino acids. CDR1 is LNHDA and CDR2 is SQIVND in the germline V gene (reference sequence). Trimming shortened V by 7 bases and J by 0 bases, and 6 bases separated the two germline ends. CDR3 sequence: CASMGTNTGELFF. The CDR3 DNA follows: TGTGCCAGTATGGGGACGAACACCGGGGAGCTGTTTTTT.

With respect to this clone: This CDR3 is also generated by other DNA sequences in the sample. The V and J genes are TRBV9 and TRBJ2-3, with 7 nucleotides matching TRBD2. This CDR3 has 15 amino acids. Losses at the gene ends were 0 bases for V and 1 base for J; bases not matched to a gene: 2. Germline V gene lookup returns CDR1 SGDLS and CDR2 YYNGEE. The CDR3 sequence is CASSVVAGGTDTQYF. The CDR3 DNA is TGTGCCAGCAGCGTAGTAGCGGGCGGCACAGATACGCAGTATTTT.

The V call is TRBV5-1, the J call TRBJ2-7, with D hard to call. Per germline, CDR1 SGHRS and CDR2 YFSETQ. The CDR3 is 14 amino acids. The ends were cut back, 2 bases at V and 1 base at J, with 10 bases in the middle. The CDR3 DNA reads TGCGCCAGCAGCTTTCGGGCGAGATCCTACGAGCAGTACTTC. The encoded protein is CASSFRARSYEQYF.

This clone showed up just once. The J gene is TRBJ2-7, the V gene TRBV5-1; D may be TRBD1 or TRBD2 (5 bases each). CDR3 length: 15 residues. CDR1 is SGHRS, CDR2 YFSETQ, per germline. The V and J ends lost 3 bases and 3 bases respectively, with 16 bases between them. Written as DNA, the CDR3 is TGCGCCAGCAGCTCCCTTCGGGGCTCGGACTACGAGCAGTACTTC. It yields the protein CASSSLRGSDYEQYF.